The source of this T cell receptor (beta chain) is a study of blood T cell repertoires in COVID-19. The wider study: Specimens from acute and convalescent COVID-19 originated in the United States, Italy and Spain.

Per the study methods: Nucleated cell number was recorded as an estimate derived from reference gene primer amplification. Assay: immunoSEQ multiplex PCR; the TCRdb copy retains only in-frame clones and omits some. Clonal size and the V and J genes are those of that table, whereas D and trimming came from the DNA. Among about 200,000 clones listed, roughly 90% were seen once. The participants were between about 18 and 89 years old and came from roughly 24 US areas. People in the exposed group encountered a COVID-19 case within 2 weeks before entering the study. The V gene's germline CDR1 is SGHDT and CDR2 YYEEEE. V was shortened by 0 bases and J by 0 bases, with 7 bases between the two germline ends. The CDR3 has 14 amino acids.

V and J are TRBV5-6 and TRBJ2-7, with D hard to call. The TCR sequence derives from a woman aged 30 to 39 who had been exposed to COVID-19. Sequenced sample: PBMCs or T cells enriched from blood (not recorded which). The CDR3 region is CASSLGSYSYEQYF. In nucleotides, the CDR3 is TGTGCCAGCAGCTTGGGGTCCTACTCCTACGAGCAGTACTTC.